The next 10 T cell receptor beta chains were all read from a single sample in a study of cytomegalovirus exposure and HLA in healthy donors. The PCR ran on 60 Vbeta and 13 Jbeta primers. The data were produced by immunoSEQ multiplex PCR, yet TCRdb's version contains in-frame clones alone and is incomplete. The sample yields about 160,000 clones, approximately 76% seen once. Sequenced material: PBMCs. The receptors here all came from a female donor in good health and CMV-seronegative.

On this clone: Relative to the germline gene, one junction end is altered; a read error may explain this. The rearrangement uses TRBV7-2 and TRBJ2-5; 9 nucleotides match TRBD1. Germline loops: CDR1 SGHTA, CDR2 FQGNSA. This CDR3 has 16 amino acids. CDR3 in DNA: TGTGCCAGCAGCGCGACGGACAGGGGCAATCAAGGGACCCAGTACTTC. Protein product: CASSATDRGNQGTQYF.

The V and J genes are TRBV2 and TRBJ2-5, with TRBD2 identical over 8 bases. The J call is in doubt because the DNA end fits TRBJ2-7 better. The CDR3 consists of 12 residues. Germline assignment: CDR1 SNHLY and CDR2 FYNNEI. This CDR3 reads CASRGGVHEQYF. CDR3 in DNA: TGTGCCAGCCGGGGGGGGGTCCACGAGCAGTACTTC.

This chain joins TRBV5-4 and TRBJ2-5; 8 nucleotides match TRBD1. The tail of the sequence fits TRBJ2-7 better, so the J call may be wrong. This CDR3 region has 14 residues. The germline CDR1 and CDR2 sequences are SGHNT and YYREEE (reference sequence). The CDR3, as DNA: TGTGCCAGCAGCTCGGGGGACAGGAATTACGAGCAGTACTTC. Amino acid sequence: CASSSGDRNYEQYF.

The chain couples TRBV11-2 to TRBJ2-1; D is ambiguous. The CDR3 contains 13 residues. The V gene lost 2 bases and the J gene lost 10 bases, with 12 bases spanning the gap. The V gene's germline CDR1 is SGHAT and CDR2 FQNNGV. The CDR3 DNA sequence: TGTGCCAGCAGCTTACCGACACGGTCGGAGCAGTTCTTC. Amino acid sequence: CASSLPTRSEQFF. The entire variable domain, with the rest obtained from reference TRBV11-2 and TRBJ2-1, is as follows: EAGVAQSPRYKIIEKRQSVAFWCNPISGHATLYWYQQILGQGPKLLIQFQNNGVVDDSQLPKDRFSAERLKGVDSTLKIQPAKLEDSAVYLCASSLPTRSEQFFGPGTRLTVL.

The chain joins TRBV14 to TRBJ1-1, with D perhaps TRBD1 (6 bases). Between the trimmed V and J ends, which lost 4 bases and 5 bases, there was a span of 14 bases. Germline-derived CDR1 and CDR2 are SGHDN and FVKESK. The CDR3 covers 14 residues. CDR3 residues: CASSRITGKTEAFF. As DNA, the CDR3 is TGTGCCAGCAGCCGCATCACAGGGAAGACTGAAGCTTTCTTT.

There are a few counts of this clone. This chain joins TRBV6-5 and TRBJ2-3, with D maybe TRBD2 (6 bases). Germline lookup yields CDR1 MNHEY and CDR2 SVGAGI. The CDR3 totals 14 residues. V dropped 2 bases and J dropped 0 bases, with 6 bases sitting between them. The CDR3 coding sequence is TGTGCCAGCAGTTACGGGGGGAGCACAGATACGCAGTATTTT. Its protein product is CASSYGGSTDTQYF.

The gene calls are TRBV5-6 and TRBJ1-2, with a weak D call TRBD1 (5 bases). The length of the CDR3 is 14 residues. Germline V CDR1 and CDR2: SGHDT, YYEEEE. V was trimmed by 0 bases and J by 5 bases, leaving 11 bases between them. The CDR3 here is CASSLGRGFYGYTF. DNA for the CDR3: TGTGCCAGCAGCTTGGGAAGGGGATTTTATGGCTACACCTTC.

This clone was observed once. V is TRBV5-6 and J is TRBJ1-3, with TRBD1 matching 10 bases. CDR1 and CDR2 (germline): SGHDT, YYEEEE. This CDR3 has 15 residues. The trim removed 4 bases at V and 4 bases at J, leaving 5 bases unmatched. The CDR3: CASSLTGGFGNTIYF. CDR3 nucleotide sequence: TGTGCCAGCAGCCTGACAGGGGGCTTCGGAAACACCATATATTTT. The full variable domain, completed using reference TRBV5-6 and TRBJ1-3, is DAGVTQSPTHLIKTRGQQVTLRCSPKSGHDTVSWYQQALGQGPQFIFQYYEEEERQRGNFPDRFSGHQFPNYSSELNVNALLLGDSALYLCASSLTGGFGNTIYFGEGSWLTVV.

The genes are TRBV19 and TRBJ2-7, with TRBD1 as a possible D gene (6 bases). V was trimmed by 4 bases and J by 2 bases, leaving 12 bases between them. The CDR3 totals 14 residues. Germline lookup yields CDR1 LNHDA and CDR2 SQIVND (reference sequence). CDR3 DNA: TGTGCCAGTAGTACCCTGGACAGTGCCTACGAGCAGTACTTC. This gives the protein CASSTLDSAYEQYF.

The rearrangement joins TRBV4-1 to TRBJ1-2; no clear D gene. The CDR3 extends over 15 amino acids. V shed 0 bases and J shed 7 bases, with 15 bases lying between them. Germline V gene lookup returns CDR1 MGHRA and CDR2 YSYEKL. The CDR3 DNA follows: TGCGCCAGCAGCCAAGATAGCACTTGGAAAGGTGGCTACACCTTC. Its protein product is CASSQDSTWKGGYTF.